This T cell receptor (beta chain) came from a study of blood T cell repertoires in COVID-19. The wider study: The United States, Italy and Spain supplied acute and convalescent COVID-19 samples. T cells, B-cell-depleted T cells, or PBMCs supplied cDNA or gDNA.

Clones were read by immunoSEQ multiplex PCR, and TCRdb kept only the in-frame ones, dropping some. This table holds over 200,000 clones, around nine tenths found once. Adults between about 18 and 89 years of age took part from about 24 US areas. The CDR3 covers 16 residues. Germline CDR1 is SEHNR and CDR2 is FQNEAQ (reference sequence). V shed 6 bases, J shed 7 bases, and the junction held 14 bases outside the gene matches. The TCR originated in a woman younger than 45 with acute COVID-19. The rearrangement joins TRBV7-9 to TRBJ1-4; 7 bases are shared with TRBD1. Sequencing was done on a sample of PBMCs or T cells enriched from blood (not recorded which). The CDR3 coding sequence is TGTGCCAGCAGTCCTGGCGTCGGGACAGACATTGAAAAACTGTTTTTT. Encoded protein: CASSPGVGTDIEKLFF.